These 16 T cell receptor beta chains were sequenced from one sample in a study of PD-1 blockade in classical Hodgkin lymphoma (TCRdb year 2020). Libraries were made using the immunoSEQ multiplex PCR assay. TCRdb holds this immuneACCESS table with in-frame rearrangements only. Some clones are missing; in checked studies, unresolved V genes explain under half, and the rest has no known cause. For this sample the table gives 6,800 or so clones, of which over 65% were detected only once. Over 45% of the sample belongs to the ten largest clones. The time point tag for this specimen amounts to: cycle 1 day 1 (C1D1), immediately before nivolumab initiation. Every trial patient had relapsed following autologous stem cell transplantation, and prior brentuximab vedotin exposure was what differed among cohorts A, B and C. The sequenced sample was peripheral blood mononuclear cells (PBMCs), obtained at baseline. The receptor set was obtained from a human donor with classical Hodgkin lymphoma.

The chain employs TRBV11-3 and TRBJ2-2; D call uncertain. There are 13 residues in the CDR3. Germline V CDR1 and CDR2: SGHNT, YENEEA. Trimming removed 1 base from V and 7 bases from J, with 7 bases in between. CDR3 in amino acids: CASSLVVGGELFF. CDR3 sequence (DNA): TGTGCCAGCAGCTTAGTCGTGGGCGGGGAGCTGTTTTTT.

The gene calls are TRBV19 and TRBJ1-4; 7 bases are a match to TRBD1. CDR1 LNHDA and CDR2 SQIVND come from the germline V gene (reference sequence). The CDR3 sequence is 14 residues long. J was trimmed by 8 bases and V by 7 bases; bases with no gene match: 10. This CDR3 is CASKSGTETEKLFF. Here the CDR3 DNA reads TGTGCCAGTAAGTCCGGGACAGAGACGGAAAAACTGTTTTTT.

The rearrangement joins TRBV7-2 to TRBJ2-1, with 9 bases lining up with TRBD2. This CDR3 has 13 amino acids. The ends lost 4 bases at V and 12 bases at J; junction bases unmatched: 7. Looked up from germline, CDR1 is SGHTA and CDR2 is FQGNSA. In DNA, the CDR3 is TGTGCCAGCAGCTCGACTAGCGGAACCCTGCAGTTCTTC. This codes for CASSSTSGTLQFF.

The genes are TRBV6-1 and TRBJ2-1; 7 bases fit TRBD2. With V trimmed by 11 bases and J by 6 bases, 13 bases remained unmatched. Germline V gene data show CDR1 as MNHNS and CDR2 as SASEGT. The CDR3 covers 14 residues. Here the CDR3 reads CASKTSRLINEQFF. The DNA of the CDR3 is TGTGCCTCCAAGACTAGCCGATTAATCAATGAGCAGTTCTTC.

CDR3 amino acids: CASSLPGQGRNTIYF. The CDR3 DNA follows: TGTGCCAGTAGTCTTCCGGGACAGGGGAGAAACACCATATATTTT. The chain joins TRBV19 to TRBJ1-3, with 10 bases matching TRBD1. J gave up 5 bases and V 5 bases, and 6 bases lay outside the gene matches. Germline CDR1 is LNHDA and CDR2 is SQIVND (reference sequence). The CDR3 runs 15 residues.

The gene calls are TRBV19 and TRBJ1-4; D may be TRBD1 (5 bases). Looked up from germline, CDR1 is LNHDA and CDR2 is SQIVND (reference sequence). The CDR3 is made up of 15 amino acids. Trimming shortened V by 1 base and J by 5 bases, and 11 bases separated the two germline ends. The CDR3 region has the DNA TGTGCCAGTAGTATAGCCGCCAGGGCGAATGAAAAACTGTTTTTT. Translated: CASSIAARANEKLFF. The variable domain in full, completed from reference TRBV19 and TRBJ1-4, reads DGGITQSPKYLFRKEGQNVTLSCEQNLNHDAMYWYRQDPGQGLRLIYYSQIVNDFQKGDIAEGYSVSREKKESFPLTVTSAQKNPTAFYLCASSIAARANEKLFFGSGTQLSVL.

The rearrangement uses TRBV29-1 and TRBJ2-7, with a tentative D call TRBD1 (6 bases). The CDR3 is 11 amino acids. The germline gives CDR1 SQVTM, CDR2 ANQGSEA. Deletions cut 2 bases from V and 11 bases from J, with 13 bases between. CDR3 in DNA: TGCAGCGTTGAAAACAGCGCAGGGGAGTACTTC. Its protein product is CSVENSAGEYF.

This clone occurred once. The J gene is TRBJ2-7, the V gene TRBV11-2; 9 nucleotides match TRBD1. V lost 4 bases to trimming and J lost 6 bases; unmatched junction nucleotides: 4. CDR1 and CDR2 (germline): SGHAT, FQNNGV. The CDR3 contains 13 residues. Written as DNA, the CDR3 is TGTGCCAGCAGCTGGGACAGGGTTTTCGAGCAGTACTTC. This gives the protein CASSWDRVFEQYF.

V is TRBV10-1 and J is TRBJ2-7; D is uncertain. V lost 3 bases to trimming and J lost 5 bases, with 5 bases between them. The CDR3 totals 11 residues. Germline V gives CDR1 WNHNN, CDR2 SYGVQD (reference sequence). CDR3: CASSDRDEQYF. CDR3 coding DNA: TGCGCCAGCAGTGATAGGGACGAGCAGTACTTC.

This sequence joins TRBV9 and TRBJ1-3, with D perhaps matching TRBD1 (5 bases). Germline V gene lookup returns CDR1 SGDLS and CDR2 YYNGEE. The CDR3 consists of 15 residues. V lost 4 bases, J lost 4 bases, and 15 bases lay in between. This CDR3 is CASSPNGAVGNTIYF. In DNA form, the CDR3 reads TGTGCCAGCAGCCCTAATGGGGCAGTCGGAAACACCATATATTTT.

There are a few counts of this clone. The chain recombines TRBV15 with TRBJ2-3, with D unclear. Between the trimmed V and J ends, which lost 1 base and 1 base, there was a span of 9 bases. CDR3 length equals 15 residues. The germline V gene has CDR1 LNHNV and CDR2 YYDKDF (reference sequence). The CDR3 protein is CATSRVRVGTDTQYF. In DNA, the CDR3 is TGTGCCACCAGCAGAGTCCGGGTGGGCACAGATACGCAGTATTTT.

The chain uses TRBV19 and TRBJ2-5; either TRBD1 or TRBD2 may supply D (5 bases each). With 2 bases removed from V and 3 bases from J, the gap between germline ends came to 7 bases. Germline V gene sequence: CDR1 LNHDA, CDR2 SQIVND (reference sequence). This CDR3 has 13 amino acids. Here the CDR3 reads CASSIMGEETQYF. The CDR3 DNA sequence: TGTGCCAGTAGTATAATGGGGGAAGAGACCCAGTACTTC.

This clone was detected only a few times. The CDR3 DNA reads TGTGCCAGCAGCTTCTGGCAGACTCTTGAGACCCAGTACTTC. Translating gives CASSFWQTLETQYF. The chain has TRBV7-6 and TRBJ2-5; no firm D call. Deletions cut 3 bases from V and 5 bases from J, with 13 bases between. Germline lookup yields CDR1 SGHVS and CDR2 FNYEAQ. The CDR3 is made up of 14 amino acids.

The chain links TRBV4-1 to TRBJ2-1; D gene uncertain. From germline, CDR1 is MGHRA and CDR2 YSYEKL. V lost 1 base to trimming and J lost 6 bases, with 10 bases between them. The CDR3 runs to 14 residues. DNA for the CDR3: TGCGCCAGCAGCCAAGTACCCCAAGGCAATGAGCAGTTCTTC. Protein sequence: CASSQVPQGNEQFF.

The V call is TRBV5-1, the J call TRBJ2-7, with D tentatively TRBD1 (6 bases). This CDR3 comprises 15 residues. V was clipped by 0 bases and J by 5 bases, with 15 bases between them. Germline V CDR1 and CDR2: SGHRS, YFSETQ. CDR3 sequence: CASSLESRGFDEQYF. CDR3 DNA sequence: TGCGCCAGCAGCTTGGAAAGCAGGGGATTCGACGAGCAGTACTTC.

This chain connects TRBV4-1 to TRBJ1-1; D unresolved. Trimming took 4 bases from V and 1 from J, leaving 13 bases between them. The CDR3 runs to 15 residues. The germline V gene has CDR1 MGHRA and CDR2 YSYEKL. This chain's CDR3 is CASSLSRTGNTEAFF. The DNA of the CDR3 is TGCGCCAGCAGCCTATCGCGAACGGGGAACACTGAAGCTTTCTTT.